One sample yielded the 19 T cell receptor beta chains listed below, sequenced in a study of beta chain features in type 1 diabetes (dated 2018 in TCRdb). The library was obtained by the immunoSEQ multiplex PCR assay. The entire isolated RNA was reverse transcribed using the High Capacity cDNA Reverse Transcription Kit, and thus expressed TCRB transcripts were sequenced. In its TCRdb copy, this immuneACCESS table keeps in-frame sequences only and misses some clones. Where compared with another copy, unresolved V genes explain less than half of these, and the others have no known cause. The sample data list 130,000 to 150,000 clones, and about 8.7% of these were observed just once. Approximately 0.68% of the sample is taken by the ten largest. The sample comprised central memory CD4+ T cells from blood. These receptors were collected from a man younger than 35 in good health.

This clone was seen a handful of times. V and J are TRBV7-2 and TRBJ1-2; 7 nucleotides line up with TRBD1. This CDR3 spans 14 amino acids. Germline CDR1 reads SGHTA; CDR2 reads FQGNSA. V was pared by 5 bases and J by 8 bases, with 11 bases of the junction left unmatched. This CDR3 is CASSPRQGGYGYTF. DNA of the CDR3: TGTGCCAGCAGCCCCAGACAGGGAGGATACGGCTACACCTTC. The complete variable domain, with remaining parts taken from reference TRBV7-2 and TRBJ1-2, reads GAGVSQSPSNKVTEKGKDVELRCDPISGHTALYWYRQSLGQGLEFLIYFQGNSAPDKSGLPSDRFSAERTGGSVSTLTIQRTQQEDSAVYLCASSPRQGGYGYTFGSGTRLTVV.

This clone was detected many times. V is TRBV15 and J is TRBJ2-1, with 9 bases that match TRBD1. The V and J ends lost 0 bases and 9 bases, in that order; junction bases with no gene match: 9. CDR1 and CDR2 from the germline V gene are LNHNV and YYDKDF (reference sequence). This CDR3 has 16 residues. The CDR3 DNA reads TGTGCCACCAGCAGAGACTCCGGGACAGGGAGCATTGAGCAGTTCTTC. Translation gives CATSRDSGTGSIEQFF.

The table lists this clone with a few counts. J is TRBJ2-7 and V is TRBV5-1; 7 bases match TRBD1. Per the germline V gene, CDR1 is SGHRS and CDR2 is YFSETQ. The CDR3 loop spans 16 amino acids. V shed 5 bases, J shed 6 bases, and the junction held 17 bases outside the gene matches. CDR3 nucleotide sequence: TGCGCCAGCAGTCTCGCGGAACAGGGGTTGTCTCGCGAGCAGTACTTC. This translates into CASSLAEQGLSREQYF.

V gene TRBV13 combines with J gene TRBJ1-6; D uncertain. The germline gives CDR1 PRHDT, CDR2 FYEKMQ (reference sequence). This CDR3 region has 14 residues. V gave up 0 bases and J gave up 7 bases, with 7 bases separating them. CDR3 bases: TGTGCCAGCAGCTTAGGCGCTCAGAATTCACCCCTCCACTTT. Protein sequence: CASSLGAQNSPLHF. Variable domain in full (rest from reference TRBV13 and TRBJ1-6): AAGVIQSPRHLIKEKRETATLKCYPIPRHDTVYWYQQGPGQDPQFLISFYEKMQSDKGSIPDRFSAQQFSDYHSELNMSSLELGDSALYFCASSLGAQNSPLHFGNGTRLTVT.

The V and J genes are TRBV16 and TRBJ1-5; 8 bases agree with TRBD1. The V and J ends lost 3 bases and 0 bases, in that order; junction bases with no gene match: 1. CDR1 is KGHSY, CDR2 FQNENV, per germline. The CDR3 totals 15 residues. CDR3 DNA sequence: TGTGCCAGCAGCCAGACAGGGGATAGCAATCAGCCCCAGCATTTT. This translates into CASSQTGDSNQPQHF. Supplemented by reference TRBV16 and TRBJ1-5, the full variable domain reads GEEVAQTPKHLVRGEGQKAKLYCAPIKGHSYVFWYQQVLKNEFKFLISFQNENVFDETGMPKERFSAKCLPNSPCSLEIQATKLEDSAVYFCASSQTGDSNQPQHFGDGTRLSIL.

A few counts support this clone. V is TRBV10-3 and J is TRBJ2-3; maybe TRBD2 (5 bases). Germline CDR1 and CDR2: ENHRY and SYGVKD. V was trimmed by 4 bases and J by 0 bases, leaving 11 bases between them. The CDR3 is 15 residues long. DNA of the CDR3: TGTGCCATCAGTGTCGAGGGAAGTAGCACAGATACGCAGTATTTT. This translates into CAISVEGSSTDTQYF.

This clone was detected a few times. CDR3 nucleotide sequence: TGCGCCAGCAATAGCGGTACCGGGGAGCTGTTTTTT. It translates to CASNSGTGELFF. This sequence joins TRBV5-1 and TRBJ2-2; perhaps TRBD2 as D (6 bases). The CDR3 spans 12 residues. In germline, CDR1 is SGHRS, CDR2 YFSETQ. V shed 6 bases and J shed 5 bases, with 8 bases lying between them.

The chain combines TRBV5-1 with TRBJ2-7; 14 bases agree with TRBD2. V gave up 0 bases and J gave up 4 bases; unmatched junction bases: 3. The CDR3 loop spans 16 amino acids. CDR1 is SGHRS and CDR2 is YFSETQ in the germline V gene. The CDR3 protein is CASSLGLAGGLYEQYF. The CDR3 nucleotides read TGCGCCAGCAGCTTGGGACTAGCGGGGGGGCTATACGAGCAGTACTTC.

There are a few counts of this clone. J is TRBJ1-6 and V is TRBV18; D gene unclear. The CDR3 runs 14 residues. From germline, CDR1 is KGHSH and CDR2 LQKENI. V shed 3 bases and J shed 7 bases, with 10 bases lying between them. CDR3 amino acids: CASSPSKQNSPLHF. The CDR3 DNA is TGTGCCAGCTCACCTTCTAAACAGAATTCACCCCTCCACTTT.

The sample holds a few counts of this clone. The chain has TRBV11-3 and TRBJ1-5, with D perhaps matching TRBD1 (6 bases). Germline-derived CDR1 and CDR2 are SGHNT and YENEEA. V dropped 2 bases and J dropped 2 bases, with 13 bases sitting between them. CDR3 length: 16 amino acids. CDR3 loop: CASSLLQGRGNQPQHF. Here the CDR3 DNA reads TGTGCCAGCAGCTTATTACAGGGTCGTGGCAATCAGCCCCAGCATTTT. The full variable domain, its missing parts supplied by reference TRBV11-3 and TRBJ1-5, is EAGVVQSPRYKIIEKKQPVAFWCNPISGHNTLYWYLQNLGQGPELLIRYENEEAVDDSQLPKDRFSAERLKGVDSTLKIQPAELGDSAVYLCASSLLQGRGNQPQHFGDGTRLSIL.

This clone was seen a handful of times. The chain links TRBV6-6 to TRBJ2-1; possibly TRBD2 for D (5 bases). CDR1 MNHNY and CDR2 SVGAGI come from the germline V gene (reference sequence). Trimming pared 0 bases from V and 10 bases from J, leaving 10 bases between. The CDR3 consists of 13 residues. Here the CDR3 DNA reads TGTGCCAGCAGTTACTCGACTACCCCGGAGCAGTTCTTC. This translates into CASSYSTTPEQFF.

This clone was counted a few times. The chain recombines TRBV6-1 with TRBJ2-3; 13 bases match TRBD2. The CDR3 is 16 residues long. CDR1 and CDR2 from the germline V gene are MNHNS and SASEGT. The V segment lost 2 bases and the J segment 5 bases; nucleotides outside the gene matches: 4. The CDR3 DNA reads as TGTGCCAGCAGTGAAAAACTAGCGGGGGGGGTAGATACGCAGTATTTT. Translating gives CASSEKLAGGVDTQYF.

The chain combines TRBV7-2 with TRBJ2-7, with a tentative D call TRBD2 (6 bases). Per germline, CDR1 SGHTA and CDR2 FQGNSA. The length of the CDR3 is 17 residues. Trimming stripped 1 base from V and 3 bases from J, with 19 bases between. The CDR3 here is CASSLGGLGSRFYEQYF. CDR3 bases: TGTGCCAGCAGCTTAGGGGGACTTGGAAGCAGATTCTACGAGCAGTACTTC. Full variable domain (remainder filled in from reference TRBV7-2 and TRBJ2-7): GAGVSQSPSNKVTEKGKDVELRCDPISGHTALYWYRQSLGQGLEFLIYFQGNSAPDKSGLPSDRFSAERTGGSVSTLTIQRTQQEDSAVYLCASSLGGLGSRFYEQYFGPGTRLTVT.

This clone appeared a few times. The J gene is TRBJ2-7, the V gene TRBV11-1, with a weak D call TRBD1 (5 bases). V lost 2 bases to trimming and J lost 3 bases, with 8 bases between them. The CDR3 contains 13 residues. Looked up from germline, CDR1 is SGHAT and CDR2 is FQDESV (reference sequence). The CDR3 loop reads CASSLRQGYEQYF. DNA for the CDR3: TGTGCCAGCAGCTTACGCCAGGGCTACGAGCAGTACTTC.

The chain carries TRBV6-4 and TRBJ2-2; TRBD2 is a possible D gene (5 bases). V dropped 3 bases and J dropped 6 bases, with 14 bases sitting between them. The CDR3 has 15 amino acids. Germline assignment: CDR1 MRHNA and CDR2 SNTAGT. CDR3 DNA sequence: TGTGCCAGCAGTGAAGGTCGGGGATTTGCCGGGGAGCTGTTTTTT. Amino acids: CASSEGRGFAGELFF.

The chain recombines TRBV7-2 with TRBJ2-6; 8 nucleotides agree with TRBD2. This CDR3 is built from 16 residues. V shed 5 bases, J shed 4 bases, and the junction held 7 bases outside the gene matches. Looked up from germline, CDR1 is SGHTA and CDR2 is FQGNSA. In nucleotides, the CDR3 is TGTGCCAGCAGCCCCGGGGGGGGCTCGGGGGCCAACGTCCTGACTTTC. The encoded protein is CASSPGGGSGANVLTF.

V is TRBV7-9 and J is TRBJ2-1; D unresolved. The CDR3 is 13 amino acids. Germline values: CDR1 SEHNR, CDR2 FQNEAQ (reference sequence). The V gene lost 6 bases and the J gene lost 6 bases, with 12 bases spanning the gap. The chain's CDR3 is CASRLVTGNEQFF. The CDR3 DNA follows: TGTGCCAGCAGACTCGTCACGGGCAATGAGCAGTTCTTC.

This clone was counted only a few times. V gene TRBV4-2 combines with J gene TRBJ2-3; D may be TRBD2 (6 bases). Germline V gene lookup returns CDR1 LGHNA and CDR2 YNFKEQ. The ends were cut back, 0 bases at V and 2 bases at J, with 12 bases in the middle. This CDR3 has 16 residues. CDR3 protein: CASSQERGTTTDTQYF. Here the CDR3 DNA reads TGTGCCAGCAGCCAAGAGCGGGGTACCACCACAGATACGCAGTATTTT.

The CDR3 sequence is CASSERGPGAEAFF. The CDR3 bases are TGTGCCAGCAGTGAAAGGGGCCCGGGGGCTGAAGCTTTCTTT. The V and J genes are TRBV2 and TRBJ1-1, with a tentative D call TRBD1 (5 bases). The CDR3 contains 14 residues. The germline V and J ends were trimmed by 2 bases and 6 bases, with 13 bases remaining between them. CDR1 is SNHLY and CDR2 is FYNNEI in the germline V gene.